Below, one T cell receptor (beta chain) is given with its context. Its antigen is not identified. Clones were sequenced by immunoSEQ multiplex PCR, and TCRdb holds only the in-frame ones, with some missing. The sample lists some 140,000 clones; about 91% were seen once. This sample was included in a study of T cell responses to AZD1222 COVID-19 vaccine. The study's findings and limits: The span of vaccine-associated CD4 TCRs extended across spike, with dominance at 160-218 and 743-854. Repertoires were sampled only after the peak T cell response. Donors were mostly white British, more females; clonal diversity possibly underestimated.

Looked up from germline, CDR1 is SGHRS and CDR2 is YFSETQ. This CDR3 is built from 15 residues. V shed 7 bases, J shed 0 bases, and the junction held 3 bases outside the gene matches. The chain couples TRBV5-1 to TRBJ2-6; 8 bases fit TRBD2. The receptor was derived from an adult who received the AZD1222 COVID-19 vaccine. The sample here was peripheral blood, taken 28 days after the second AZD1222 dose. The CDR3 DNA sequence: TGCGCCAGCGGAAGCGGGGGCTCTGGGGCCAACGTCCTGACTTTC. Protein: CASGSGGSGANVLTF.